This entry lists 32 T cell receptor beta chains sequenced from one sample in a study of T cells in Graves' hyperthyroidism and ophthalmopathy (dated by TCRdb to the late 2010s). The library was produced with multiplex PCR. Sequencing used an Illumina HiSeq 2000. The TCR beta CDR3 regions were amplified from the RNA transcripts. For the first round of RT-PCR on the TCR CDR3, the HTBI primer set was used together with the Qiagen OneStep RT-PCR kit. TCRdb ran its own pipeline on the public reads, namely fastp trimming at Q25 and MiXCR clone calling, and kept in-frame beta chains. Each CDR3 protein gets just one entry, which takes the most common genes and DNA from the rows behind it. The sample table contains about 420,000 distinct CDR3 sequences; only one count was recorded for about 13% of them. Together, the top ten hold approximately 5.3% of the sample. Material: blood. These receptors were collected from a woman between 18 and 29 years old with Graves' hyperthyroidism.

This clonotype was observed at least ten times. The V gene is TRBV20-1, the J gene TRBJ1-5; the D gene is possibly TRBD1 (5 bases). This CDR3 is built from 17 residues. V lost 4 bases to trimming and J lost 0 bases, with 19 bases between them. Germline CDR1 reads DFQATT; CDR2 reads SNEGSKA (reference sequence). CDR3 loop: CSAIVGQGKASNQPQHF. The CDR3 nucleotides read TGCAGTGCTATTGTGGGGCAGGGAAAAGCTAGCAATCAGCCCCAGCATTTT.

In this sample, this clonotype turned up many times. J is TRBJ2-3 and V is TRBV11-2, with TRBD2 identical over 10 bases. This CDR3 contains 16 residues. Germline V gives CDR1 SGHAT, CDR2 FQNNGV. V shed 2 bases, J shed 2 bases, and the junction held 4 bases outside the gene matches. The CDR3 is CASSLILAGDTDTQYF. DNA of the CDR3: TGTGCCAGCAGCTTAATCCTAGCGGGGGACACAGATACGCAGTATTTT.

This clonotype was seen at least ten times. The chain has TRBV6-1 and TRBJ1-5; TRBD1 matches at 7 bases. Losses at the gene ends were 5 bases for V and 2 bases for J; bases not matched to a gene: 6. The germline gives CDR1 MNHNS, CDR2 SASEGT. The CDR3 runs to 15 residues. The CDR3 DNA reads as TGTGCCAGCAGTAGAGGGACAGAAGGCAATCAGCCCCAGCATTTT. It specifies CASSRGTEGNQPQHF.

This clonotype was counted ten times or more. The gene calls are TRBV20-1 and TRBJ2-1, with D possibly matching TRBD2 (7 bases). Trimming removed 0 bases from V and 9 bases from J, with 18 bases in between. The CDR3 spans 15 residues. The germline V gene has CDR1 DFQATT and CDR2 SNEGSKA (reference sequence). CDR3 amino acids: CSARDNLRGQGEQFF. In DNA form, the CDR3 reads TGCAGTGCTAGAGATAATTTGCGGGGGCAAGGTGAGCAGTTCTTC.

J is TRBJ1-4 and V is TRBV28; D might be TRBD1 (5 bases). In germline, CDR1 is MDHEN, CDR2 SYDVKM. This CDR3 comprises 15 residues. The germline V and J ends were trimmed by 6 bases and 0 bases, with 11 bases remaining between them. The CDR3 sequence: CASSLGDATNEKLFF. The CDR3 DNA reads as TGTGCCAGCAGCTTGGGGGATGCAACTAATGAAAAACTGTTTTTT.

This clonotype was detected only a few times. The genes are TRBV3-1 and TRBJ2-2, with TRBD1 identical over 10 bases. After removal of 4 bases from V and 7 bases from J, the junction contained 18 bases not matched to a gene. The CDR3 consists of 19 residues. From germline, CDR1 is LGHDT and CDR2 YNNKEL (reference sequence). This CDR3 reads CASSRLRTGGYAGGGELFF. The CDR3 coding sequence is TGTGCCAGCAGCCGTCTCAGGACAGGGGGATACGCGGGAGGCGGGGAGCTGTTTTTT. The entire variable domain, with the rest obtained from reference TRBV3-1 and TRBJ2-2, is as follows: DTAVSQTPKYLVTQMGNDKSIKCEQNLGHDTMYWYKQDSKKFLKIMFSYNNKELIINETVPNRFSPKSPDKAHLNLHINSLELGDSAVYFCASSRLRTGGYAGGGELFFGEGSRLTVL.

A remark on this clonotype: This could be a read error, since a much larger clone is one nucleotide away. The chain employs TRBV20-1 and TRBJ1-1; 10 nucleotides agree with TRBD1. The CDR3 has 13 residues. Germline-derived CDR1 and CDR2 are DFQATT and SNEGSKA (reference sequence). The CDR3 is CRSDRGPNIEAFF. CDR3 nucleotides: TGCAGAAGCGACAGGGGGCCGAACATTGAAGCTTTCTTT.

This clonotype came up many times. This chain uses TRBV9 with TRBJ2-1; D might be TRBD1 or TRBD2, each matching 5 bases. The CDR3 covers 14 residues. Germline V gene data show CDR1 as SGDLS and CDR2 as YYNGEE. Trimming removed 3 bases from V and 5 bases from J, with 12 bases in between. CDR3 DNA sequence: TGTGCCAGCAGCGGGGCAGGGAGTCACAATGAGCAGTTCTTC. Its protein product is CASSGAGSHNEQFF.

This clonotype was found many times. The chain has TRBV12-3 or TRBV12-4 and TRBJ2-3, with 10 bases lining up with TRBD2. Trimming removed 5 bases from V and 4 bases from J; junction bases left unmatched: 9. This CDR3 contains 16 residues. CDR3 nucleotide sequence: TGTGCCAGCAGTGAAACTAGCGGGATGGCTCCAGATACGCAGTATTTT. Protein: CASSETSGMAPDTQYF.

Ten or more counts support this clonotype. The chain links TRBV6-1 to TRBJ2-1, with a weak D call TRBD1 (6 bases). This CDR3 contains 15 residues. The V gene's germline CDR1 is MNHNS and CDR2 SASEGT. V was trimmed by 7 bases and J by 1 base, leaving 14 bases between them. CDR3 sequence: CASIPFGQSYNEQFF. The CDR3 nucleotides read TGTGCCAGCATCCCTTTCGGACAGTCCTACAATGAGCAGTTCTTC.

The chain has TRBV27 and TRBJ2-7; D possibly uses TRBD1 or TRBD2 (5 bases each). The germline CDR1 and CDR2 sequences are MNHEY and SMNVEV (reference sequence). V was clipped by 7 bases and J by 1 base, with 11 bases between them. The CDR3 extends over 13 amino acids. CDR3 in amino acids: CASTPGPSYEQYF. The CDR3 bases are TGTGCCAGCACTCCGGGACCGTCCTACGAGCAGTACTTC.

Worth noting for this clonotype: A much larger clonotype is one base distant, so this may be a read error. The chain couples TRBV6-2 or TRBV6-3 to TRBJ2-3; D may be TRBD2 (5 bases). There are 17 residues in the CDR3. V lost 5 bases and J 6 bases, leaving 24 bases between the germline ends. Germline CDR1 and CDR2: MNHEY and SVGEGT. CDR3 nucleotides: TGTGCCAGCAGTAATTCCCCAGAGGGAAGGCCAACGGATACGCAGTATTTT. It is translated as CASSNSPEGRPTDTQYF.

Ten or more counts support this clonotype. This chain joins TRBV6-1 and TRBJ1-5, with 8 bases aligning to TRBD1. The ends lost 6 bases at V and 6 bases at J; junction bases unmatched: 4. The CDR3 runs to 13 residues. Germline V CDR1 and CDR2: MNHNS, SASEGT. The CDR3 DNA reads TGTGCCAGCAGCCAGGGGGCCGGTCAGCCCCAGCATTTT. Translation gives CASSQGAGQPQHF.

Many counts were recorded for this clonotype. The CDR3 DNA reads as TGTGCCAGCAGTTTAGGCCAGGCCCCCTACGAGCAGTACTTC. Its translation: CASSLGQAPYEQYF. The rearrangement uses TRBV28 and TRBJ2-7, with unresolved D. Germline CDR1 MDHEN, CDR2 SYDVKM. This CDR3 region has 14 residues. Trimming pared 2 bases from V and 2 bases from J, leaving 10 bases between.

The sample holds many counts of this clonotype. The chain employs TRBV3-1 and TRBJ1-2; the D gene is possibly TRBD1 (5 bases). The length of the CDR3 is 14 residues. Trimming took 3 bases from V and 4 from J, leaving 12 bases between them. From germline, CDR1 is LGHDT and CDR2 YNNKEL (reference sequence). The CDR3 here is CASSQIDRSYGYTF. The CDR3 DNA reads TGTGCCAGCAGCCAGATTGACAGATCCTATGGCTACACCTTC.

In its sample, this clonotype was seen a few times. The rearrangement uses TRBV27 and TRBJ2-7; 12 bases fit TRBD1. J was trimmed by 7 bases and V by 4 bases; bases with no gene match: 8. The germline CDR1 and CDR2 sequences are MNHEY and SMNVEV (reference sequence). The CDR3 consists of 15 residues. Written as DNA, the CDR3 is TGTGCCAGCAGTTCTTGGGACAGGGGGCGAGGGGAGCAGTACTTC. It specifies CASSSWDRGRGEQYF.

This clonotype was counted ten times or more. This rearrangement joins TRBV30 to TRBJ1-1; possibly TRBD1 for D (6 bases). The CDR3 extends over 10 amino acids. Germline V gene sequence: CDR1 GTSNPN, CDR2 SVGIG (reference sequence). The germline V and J ends were trimmed by 7 bases and 11 bases, with 14 bases remaining between them. The DNA for the CDR3 is TGTGCCTTGGGACATTATGAGGCTTTCTTT. Residues: CALGHYEAFF.

The chain has TRBV4-2 and TRBJ2-6; D not certain. This CDR3 has 15 amino acids. V dropped 0 bases and J dropped 0 bases, with 3 bases sitting between them. Looked up from germline, CDR1 is LGHNA and CDR2 is YNFKEQ. The CDR3 DNA reads TGTGCCAGCAGCCAAGAGAGCTCTGGGGCCAACGTCCTGACTTTC. It specifies CASSQESSGANVLTF.

The V and J genes are TRBV9 and TRBJ2-1; unclear D gene. V gave up 9 bases and J gave up 12 bases, with 13 bases separating them. The CDR3 totals 10 residues. The germline V gene encodes CDR1 SGDLS and CDR2 YYNGEE. The CDR3 coding sequence is TGTGCCACCGCTATTGCTGCGCAGTTCTTC. Amino acid sequence: CATAIAAQFF.

This clonotype was seen more than once but under ten times. J is TRBJ2-7 and V is TRBV5-6; the D gene is possibly TRBD1 (6 bases). V lost 4 bases to trimming and J lost 1 base, with 9 bases between them. This CDR3 comprises 13 residues. Germline assignment: CDR1 SGHDT and CDR2 YYEEEE. CDR3 protein: CASSRDTSYEQYF. CDR3 DNA: TGTGCCAGCAGCCGGGACACTTCCTACGAGCAGTACTTC. The entire variable domain, with the rest obtained from reference TRBV5-6 and TRBJ2-7, is as follows: DAGVTQSPTHLIKTRGQQVTLRCSPKSGHDTVSWYQQALGQGPQFIFQYYEEEERQRGNFPDRFSGHQFPNYSSELNVNALLLGDSALYLCASSRDTSYEQYFGPGTRLTVT.

V and J are TRBV7-8 and TRBJ2-2; possible D gene TRBD2, 5 bases. The length of the CDR3 is 15 residues. The V gene's germline CDR1 is SGHVS and CDR2 FQNEAQ. V gave up 5 bases and J gave up 5 bases, with 15 bases separating them. The CDR3 DNA reads as TGTGCCAGCAGCCCGCGGCGGGCAAGAACCGGGGAGCTGTTTTTT. Amino acids: CASSPRRARTGELFF.

This clonotype was seen only a few times. The chain has TRBV29-1 and TRBJ2-1; 11 bases are shared with TRBD1. V shed 3 bases, J shed 5 bases, and the junction held 3 bases outside the gene matches. Germline V CDR1 and CDR2: SQVTM, ANQGSEA. This CDR3 is built from 14 residues. This CDR3 is CSVEGQGVHNEQFF. The DNA of the CDR3 is TGCAGCGTTGAGGGACAGGGGGTACACAATGAGCAGTTCTTC.

This chain connects TRBV12-3 or TRBV12-4 to TRBJ2-7; tentative D call: TRBD1 (6 bases). V dropped 2 bases and J dropped 5 bases, with 10 bases sitting between them. There are 13 residues in the CDR3. The CDR3 loop reads CASSLQGSNEQYF. The CDR3 nucleotides read TGTGCCAGCAGTTTACAGGGGAGCAACGAGCAGTACTTC.

This clonotype was seen ten or more times. The chain carries TRBV6-2 or TRBV6-3 and TRBJ1-1, with 9 bases matching TRBD1. The CDR3 has 13 amino acids. The germline V gene encodes CDR1 MNHEY and CDR2 SVGEGT. V lost 6 bases to trimming and J lost 4 bases; unmatched junction nucleotides: 3. CDR3 amino acids: CASRGQGPTEAFF. CDR3 nucleotide sequence: TGTGCCAGCAGGGGACAGGGCCCCACTGAAGCTTTCTTT.

The CDR3: CASSDGGGGTQYF. Here the CDR3 DNA reads TGTGCCAGCAGTGATGGGGGGGGTGGGACCCAGTACTTC. The chain employs TRBV2 and TRBJ2-5; 7 bases line up with TRBD2. The CDR3 sequence is 13 residues long. J was trimmed by 7 bases and V by 3 bases; bases with no gene match: 5. Germline V gene lookup returns CDR1 SNHLY and CDR2 FYNNEI.

This clonotype occurred many times. CDR3 residues: CASSCMSTGQVPRQFF. The DNA of the CDR3 is TGTGCCAGCAGCTGCATGAGTACGGGACAGGTCCCTAGGCAGTTCTTC. The gene calls are TRBV12-3 or TRBV12-4 and TRBJ2-1, with TRBD1 matching over 8 bases. J was trimmed by 12 bases and V by 6 bases; bases with no gene match: 19. This CDR3 is built from 16 residues.

This clonotype was counted only a few times. The chain is built from TRBV20-1 and TRBJ2-2; perhaps TRBD1 as D (6 bases). Trimming pared 5 bases from V and 0 bases from J, leaving 13 bases between. The germline CDR1 and CDR2 sequences are DFQATT and SNEGSKA (reference sequence). This CDR3 region has 15 residues. DNA for the CDR3: TGCAGTGCTTTACGAGGGGGAACGAACACCGGGGAGCTGTTTTTT. Amino acids: CSALRGGTNTGELFF.

In this sample, this clonotype turned up many times. The V call is TRBV12-3 or TRBV12-4, the J call TRBJ2-3, with TRBD2 matching 7 bases. This CDR3 comprises 17 residues. J gave up 6 bases and V 3 bases, and 15 bases lay outside the gene matches. CDR3 region: CASSFSRLAEKVDTQYF. CDR3 bases: TGTGCCAGCAGTTTTAGTCGACTAGCTGAGAAGGTGGATACGCAGTATTTT.

This clonotype was counted at least ten times. The chain combines TRBV27 with TRBJ2-5; 7 bases line up with TRBD2. Germline assignment: CDR1 MNHEY and CDR2 SMNVEV (reference sequence). The CDR3 covers 14 residues. V shed 5 bases, J shed 2 bases, and the junction held 5 bases outside the gene matches. The DNA of the CDR3 is TGTGCCAGCAGTCCCCAGCGGGAACAAGAGACCCAGTACTTC. Amino acid sequence: CASSPQREQETQYF.

This chain uses TRBV5-1 with TRBJ1-1; 7 bases are shared with TRBD1. CDR1 SGHRS and CDR2 YFSETQ come from the germline V gene. This CDR3 region has 17 residues. The J segment lost 6 bases and the V segment lost 1 base, leaving 15 bases of the junction unmatched. The DNA for the CDR3 is TGCGCCAGCAGCTTGATAGGGGGCTTCGGGGTCGGGTCTGAAGCTTTCTTT. Translated, it gives CASSLIGGFGVGSEAFF.

In this sample, this clonotype turned up a few times. The chain recombines TRBV27 with TRBJ1-3; D gene ambiguous. The length of the CDR3 is 13 residues. Germline lookup yields CDR1 MNHEY and CDR2 SMNVEV (reference sequence). V was pared by 5 bases and J by 7 bases, with 12 bases between. The CDR3 region is CASSRSGGNTIYF. Here the CDR3 DNA reads TGTGCCAGCAGTCGGTCAGGAGGGAACACCATATATTTT.

This clonotype was recorded many times. V usage is TRBV7-9 and J usage is TRBJ2-7; a possible D gene is TRBD2 (6 bases). Germline CDR1 reads SEHNR; CDR2 reads FQNEAQ (reference sequence). Trimming cost V 4 bases and J 4 bases, with 14 bases left between them. CDR3 length: 14 amino acids. The CDR3 DNA follows: TGTGCCAGCAGCTCAGAGGAGGGGAGTTACGAGCAGTACTTC. Amino acid sequence: CASSSEEGSYEQYF.